Listed below are T cell receptor beta chains from one sample, sequenced in a study of T cells in Graves' hyperthyroidism and ophthalmopathy. TCRdb reprocessed the multiplex PCR reads with MiXCR, giving one entry per CDR3 protein. The profile shows a few hundred thousand distinct CDR3 sequences, more than 15% of them singletons. The material sequenced was blood. Every receptor here comes from a woman aged 18 to 35 with Graves' ophthalmopathy. CDR3s include the opening cysteine and the closing phenylalanine or tryptophan. Each record gives: J gene, V gene, clone size, CDR3 length, D gene, CDR3 DNA, CDR3 protein. A D gene is named only where the DNA matches it firmly. Size values are once, few and many counts, or a class for expanded clones, and some rows have none.

TRBJ2-5 | TRBV6-1 | few | 14 | TRBD1 | TGTGCCAGCAGTGTTGGGACAGGGCAAGAGACCCAGTACTTC | CASSVGTGQETQYF
TRBJ1-1 | TRBV5-6 | many | 14 | . | TGTGCCAGCAGCTTCCCAAGGATGAACACTGAAGCTTTCTTT | CASSFPRMNTEAFF
TRBJ1-1 | TRBV19 | . | 13 | . | TGTGCCAGTAGCACAGGAGGAAAGACTGAAGCTTTCTTT | CASSTGGKTEAFF
TRBJ1-1 | TRBV19 | . | 13 | . | TGTGCCAGTGAAGGAAGGGGTTTCGCTGAAGCTTTCTTT | CASEGRGFAEAFF
TRBJ2-1 | TRBV28 | few | 17 | TRBD2 | TGTGCCAGCAGTTTACGACTAGCGCCTGGGACCTACAATGAGCAGTTCTTC | CASSLRLAPGTYNEQFF
TRBJ1-1 | TRBV29-1 | . | 10 | . | TGCAGCGTTGTTTCAGGGGAAGCTTTCTTT | CSVVSGEAFF
TRBJ1-3 | TRBV20-1 | . | 15 | . | TGCAGTGCTAGAGGGTCGGAGAGCTCTGGAAACACCATATATTTT | CSARGSESSGNTIYF
TRBJ1-4 | TRBV9 | . | 18 | . | TGTGCCAGCAGCACAGACCCGGCAGGAACCCTATCCTACGAAAAACTGTTTTTT | CASSTDPAGTLSYEKLFF
TRBJ2-7 | TRBV7-3 | many | 17 | . | TGTGCCAGCAGCTTAACTCGGGCGTTTACTATGGCTCGCGAGCAGTACTTC | CASSLTRAFTMAREQYF
TRBJ1-2 | TRBV3-1 | few | 16 | TRBD1 | TGTGCCAGCAGCCAACCCCTGGACAGGGGGCTGGATGGCTACACCTTC | CASSQPLDRGLDGYTF